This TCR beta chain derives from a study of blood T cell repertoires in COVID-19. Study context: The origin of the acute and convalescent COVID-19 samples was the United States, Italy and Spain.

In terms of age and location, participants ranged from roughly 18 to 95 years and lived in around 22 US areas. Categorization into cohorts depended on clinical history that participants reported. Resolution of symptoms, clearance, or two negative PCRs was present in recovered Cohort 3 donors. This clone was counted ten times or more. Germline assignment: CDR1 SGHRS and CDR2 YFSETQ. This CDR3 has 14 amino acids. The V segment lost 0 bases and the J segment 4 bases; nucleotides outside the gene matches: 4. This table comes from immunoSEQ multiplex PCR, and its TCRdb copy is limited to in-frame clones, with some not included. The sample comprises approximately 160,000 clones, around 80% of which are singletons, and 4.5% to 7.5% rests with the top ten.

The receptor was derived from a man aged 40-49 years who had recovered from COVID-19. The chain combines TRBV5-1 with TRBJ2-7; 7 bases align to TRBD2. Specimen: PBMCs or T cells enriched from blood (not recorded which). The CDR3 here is CASSLGWGGYEQYF. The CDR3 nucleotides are TGCGCCAGCAGCTTGGGCTGGGGGGGTTACGAGCAGTACTTC.